The T cell receptor beta chain under discussion was sequenced for a study of CD8+ T cells in alopecia areata listed by TCRdb under 2018. Background on the whole study: The treated patients, all with moderate-to-severe alopecia areata, were enrolled in an open-label pilot trial of oral tofacitinib given at 5 to 10 mg twice daily. Patients stayed on tofacitinib for 6 to 18 months and then had 6 months of follow-up off drug so that delayed response and recurrence could be assessed. For the treated patients, the SALT score, which quantifies what percentage of scalp surface area is affected, served as the measure of disease severity. To study T cell clonal expansion in alopecia areata, the researchers applied high-throughput TCRbeta sequencing to both the C3H/HeJ mouse model and human patients. In humans, TCRbeta sequencing was performed on scalp tissue and on sorted CD4+ and CD8+ peripheral blood T cells from healthy controls and from patients with patchy or totalis/universalis alopecia areata. Patients on tofacitinib were biopsied at baseline and after 4 and 24 weeks of treatment, and several of the patients also had a later scalp biopsy. Scalp clonality was compared across normal scalp (n=4), patchy alopecia areata scalp (n=8), and alopecia totalis/universalis scalp (n=8). RNA was extracted with the PAXgene miRNA kit for fixed scalp, the miRNeasy kit for PBMCs, and the RNeasy kit for mouse skin. Amplification of TCRbeta CDR3 regions was done by immunoSEQ multiplex PCR using 35 Vbeta forward primers and 13 Jbeta reverse primers.

In the case of this clone: What this receptor recognizes is not known. No base quality information exists; no much larger clone differs at one position.

The time point label on this specimen signifies: 4 weeks on oral tofacitinib. The treatment or condition label here, explained by the study, means: oral pan-JAK inhibitor, 5-10 mg twice daily. Lesional scalp punch biopsies and peripheral blood were collected from alopecia areata patients. After PBMCs were isolated by density centrifugation and stained for CD3, CD4 and CD8, a FACSAria was used to sort CD4+ and CD8+ T cells. The library was prepared using the immunoSEQ multiplex PCR assay. To provide template for TCR sequencing, every sample had RNA extracted and reverse transcribed into cDNA. First-strand cDNA was synthesized with SuperScript III using a 2:1 mix of oligo-dT and random hexamers. A synthetic immune receptor repertoire was used to assess amplification bias, and residual bias was removed computationally. As for the original processing: Raw reads were preprocessed to remove errors, and CDR3 was defined according to IMGT conventions as the region from the conserved cysteine to phenylalanine. Clonality was calculated as 1 minus Shannon entropy normalized by log2 of the number of productive unique TCRs. Scalp TCRbeta sequences were cross-referenced with sorted blood CD4 and CD8 repertoires so that the CD4 or CD8 identity of scalp clones could be inferred. TCRdb obtained this table from immuneACCESS and retained in-frame rearrangements with V and J assigned. These tables miss some clones; where compared with another copy, unresolved V genes account for less than half of the shortfall, and the remainder is unexplained. V and J calls and clone size are given by that table; D and trimming were obtained from the DNA. The sample has about 190,000 clones on record, less than 65% of them singletons. Of the sample, 4% to 5% is held by the ten largest clones.

Broad study findings and their caveats: TCR sequences shared between patients were less clear than in mice, possibly partly because of HLA diversity in the patient population. Tofacitinib significantly lowered scalp clonality and the number of expanded CD8+ clones among the top 100 scalp clones. During tofacitinib treatment, many expanded lesional clones stuck around in both scalp and blood, and this persistence may partly explain why relapse happens after treatment is stopped. Higher clonality and more expanded CD8+ clones were observed in lesional scalp than in normal scalp, particularly in alopecia totalis/universalis, a finding suggestive of antigenic drive. Because the treated cohort was small and had just a single nonresponder, larger studies are needed to establish links between baseline CD8+ expansion and response. Unlike mouse skin, where gammadelta T cells dominate, normal human skin contains resident alphabeta T cells that get sequenced too, which complicates analysis of the scalp TCR repertoire.

Sequences were derived from CD4+ T cells sorted from blood, sampled at week 4, from a patient treated with tofacitinib. This sequence was found in a human donor with alopecia areata.

The base sequence is TGTGCCAGCAGCCAAGCCCTCGGGATTGCCGGGGAGCTGTTTTTT. Translated, it reads CASSQALGIAGELFF. The sequence links TRBV14 to TRBJ2-2, and perhaps TRBD2 as D gene, on 5 matching bases. V drops 1 base and J drops 6 bases, leaving 12 bases in between. Its CDR3 holds 15 amino acids, cysteine through phenylalanine. Solely the CDR3 DNA is kept, with 45 bases framed from the first base. Via the germline V gene, CDR1 is SGHDN and CDR2 FVKESK.